The present T cell receptor beta chain was sequenced within a study of CD8 T cells in Susac syndrome. Study results and caveats: The total CD8+ repertoires contained about 16 Susac-specific public clones, and the CD8+ TEMRA repertoires contained roughly 5.

With random hexamers, roughly 0.5 to 1 ug RNA was reverse transcribed. MiXCR was run by TCRdb on the immunoSEQ multiplex PCR reads, yielding one entry per CDR3 protein. The table has fewer than 150,000 distinct CDR3 sequences, approximately 95% seen once. Germline V CDR1 and CDR2: SGHDT, YYEEEE. Trimming left V 4 bases short and J 4 bases short, with 15 bases between. This CDR3 comprises 15 residues. All included Susac syndrome patients satisfied recently defined diagnostic criteria for definite or probable disease. Details on this clonotype: The antigen remains unidentified.

This clonotype was sampled from a human donor with Susac syndrome. The specimen was CD8+ T cells from PBMCs. This rearrangement joins TRBV5-6 to TRBJ2-1; a possible D gene is TRBD2 (6 bases). The CDR3 DNA sequence: TGTGCCAGCAGCGAACTCCTTCGGGGGTACAATGAGCAGTTCTTC. The encoded protein is CASSELLRGYNEQFF.